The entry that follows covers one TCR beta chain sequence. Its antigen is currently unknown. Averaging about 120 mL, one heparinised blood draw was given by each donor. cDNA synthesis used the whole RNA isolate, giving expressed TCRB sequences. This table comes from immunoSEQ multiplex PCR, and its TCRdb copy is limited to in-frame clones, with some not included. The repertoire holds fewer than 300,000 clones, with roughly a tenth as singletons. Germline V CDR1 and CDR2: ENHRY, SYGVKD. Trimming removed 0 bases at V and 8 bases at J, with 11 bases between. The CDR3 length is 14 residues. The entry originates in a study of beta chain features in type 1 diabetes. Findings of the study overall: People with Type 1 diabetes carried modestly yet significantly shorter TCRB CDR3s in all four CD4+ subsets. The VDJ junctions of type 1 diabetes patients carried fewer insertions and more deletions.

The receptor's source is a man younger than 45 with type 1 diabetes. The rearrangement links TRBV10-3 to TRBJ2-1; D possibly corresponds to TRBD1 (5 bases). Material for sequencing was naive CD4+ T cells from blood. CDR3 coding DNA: TGTGCCATCAGTGAGTCGAGACAGCTGGATGAGCAGTTCTTC. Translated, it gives CAISESRQLDEQFF.